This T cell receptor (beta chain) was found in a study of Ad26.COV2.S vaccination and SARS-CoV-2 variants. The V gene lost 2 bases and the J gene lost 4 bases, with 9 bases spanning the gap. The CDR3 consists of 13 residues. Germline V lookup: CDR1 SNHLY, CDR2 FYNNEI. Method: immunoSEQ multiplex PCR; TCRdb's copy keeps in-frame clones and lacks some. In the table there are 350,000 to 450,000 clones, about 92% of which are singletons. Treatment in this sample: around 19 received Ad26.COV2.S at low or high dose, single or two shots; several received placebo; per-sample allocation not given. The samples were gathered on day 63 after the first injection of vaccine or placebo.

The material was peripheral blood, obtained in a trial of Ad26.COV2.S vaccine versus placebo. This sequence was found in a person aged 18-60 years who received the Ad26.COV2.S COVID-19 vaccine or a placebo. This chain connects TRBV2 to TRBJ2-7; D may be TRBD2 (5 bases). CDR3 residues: CASSERRDYEQYF. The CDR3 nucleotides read TGTGCCAGCAGTGAACGACGGGATTACGAGCAGTACTTC.